A selection of T cell receptor beta chains follows, all from one sample in a study of cytomegalovirus exposure and HLA in healthy donors. Repertoires were generated with immunoSEQ multiplex PCR, while TCRdb's copy carries only in-frame clones and drops some. The sample has some 120,000 clones, roughly nine tenths seen once. What was sequenced was PBMCs. The receptors here all came from a woman aged 18-29 years in good health and CMV-seronegative. The CDR3 runs from the conserved cysteine through the conserved F or W. The size field is filled for only some rows; it gives once, few, many or a size class.

>TRBJ1-1|15|TRBV18|-
CASSPGLDRAAEAFF
>TRBJ1-2|15|TRBV7-8|-
CASSLHDPQGAGYTF
>TRBJ2-1|15|TRBV7-7|-
CASSLDGGPLDEQFF
>TRBJ1-2|15|TRBV9|-
CASSVGTWGQDGYTF
>TRBJ2-7|16|TRBV11-2|-
CASSNRSGEKIYEQYF
>TRBJ1-6|18|TRBV21-1|-
CASSKVQGAGTGNSPLHF
>TRBJ1-1|17|TRBV28|-
CASSFLPWTGQNTEAFF
>TRBJ2-7|15|TRBV19|-
CASSISPGASYEQYF
>TRBJ1-1|16|TRBV6-6|-
CASSYTGQGANTEAFF
>TRBJ1-2|14|TRBV2|-
CASSERAGWNGYTF
>TRBJ2-7|13|TRBV5-8|-
CASTPRFSYEQYF
>TRBJ1-3|16|TRBV5-5|-
CASSRPEIISGNTIYF
>TRBJ2-1|16|TRBV28|-
CASRPFSGARGNEQFF
>TRBJ2-3|13|TRBV10-3|once
CAISFGDLDTQYF
>TRBJ1-5|13|TRBV30|few
CAWGAGDNQPQHF
>TRBJ1-2|15|TRBV5-1|-
CASSPGQGAPYGYTF
>TRBJ1-6|15|TRBV6-5|-
CASSYSNSLNSPLHF
>TRBJ2-1|11|TRBV7-9|-
CASSSGNEQFF
>TRBJ1-5|13|TRBV6-4|-
CASRTGDDQPQHF
>TRBJ2-3|17|TRBV7-2|-
CASSLNGGARSTDTQYF
>TRBJ1-2|16|TRBV10-3|-
CAISESEGRGDYGYTF
>TRBJ1-2|14|TRBV5-1|-
CASSLAGQNYGYTF